This TCR beta chain appears in the sequencing data of a study of vaccination and CD4 T cells after COVID-19. Remarks on this clonotype: Its antigen is not known.

CDR1 and CDR2 (germline): MNHNS, SASEGT. V dropped 8 bases and J dropped 7; count of bases not matched to a gene: 13. CDR3 length equals 16 residues. With the Oncomine TCR Beta short-read assay, DNA from cultured CD4+ T cells was sequenced. Via MiXCR, TCRdb re-called the PCR reads, giving one row per CDR3 protein. Here the sample spans more than 15,000 distinct CDR3 sequences, 31% being singletons. Treatment specified: roughly ten-day PBMC culture with coronavirus spike peptide pools or control peptides (ViraFEST assay). Source material: cultured CD4+ T cells from blood. The clonotype was recovered from a human donor with COVID-19. The chain uses TRBV6-1 and TRBJ2-1, with TRBD1 matching 11 bases. In DNA, the CDR3 is TGTGCCAGCCATATGGGAGGGACAGGGGGTTTTAATGAGCAGTTCTTC. It yields the protein CASHMGGTGGFNEQFF.